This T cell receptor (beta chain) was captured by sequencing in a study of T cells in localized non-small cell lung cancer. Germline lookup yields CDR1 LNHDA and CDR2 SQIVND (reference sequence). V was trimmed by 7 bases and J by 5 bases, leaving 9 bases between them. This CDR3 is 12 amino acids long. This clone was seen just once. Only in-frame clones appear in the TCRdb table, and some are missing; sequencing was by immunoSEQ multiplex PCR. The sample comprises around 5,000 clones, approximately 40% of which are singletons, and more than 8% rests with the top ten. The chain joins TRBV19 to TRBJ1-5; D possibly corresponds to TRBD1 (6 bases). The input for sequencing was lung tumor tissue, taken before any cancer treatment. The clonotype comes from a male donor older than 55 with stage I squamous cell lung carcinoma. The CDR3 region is CASTGQYQPQHF. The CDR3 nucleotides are TGTGCCAGTACTGGACAGTATCAGCCCCAGCATTTT.